The clone carrying this TCR beta chain was seen a single time. Its target is unknown. Sorted T cells were CFSE-labeled and cultured 5 days with allogeneic regulatory or mature dendritic cells at 1:10. Memory T cells were CD45RO+, naive were CD45RA+, sorted by FACS. This sample stems from a study of regulatory dendritic cells for organ transplantation. Study outcomes and limitations: Mature dendritic cells appeared to drive more memory CD8+ clonal expansion than regulatory ones.

Profiled with immunoSEQ multiplex PCR; TCRdb holds only in-frame clones, not every one. The table records around 19,000 clones, 80% to 90% of them present only once. The CDR3 is 15 amino acids. V was shortened by 2 bases and J by 4 bases, with 12 bases between the two germline ends. Germline-derived CDR1 and CDR2 are MNHEY and SVGAGI. The chain carries TRBV6-5 and TRBJ1-3; D not certain. Sequenced sample: naive CD4+ T cells from blood cultured with regulatory dendritic cells. The subset: CD45RA+ naive T cells. The TCR was taken from a human donor in good health. The CDR3 DNA follows: TGTGCCAGCAGTTACCGAGGTCCGGGGGGAAACACCATATATTTT. It translates to CASSYRGPGGNTIYF.